These T cell receptor beta chains were read from a single sample in a study of regulatory T cells in long-lasting Graves disease. TCRdb fed the multiplex PCR reads into MiXCR, producing one record per CDR3 protein. The sample has 350,000 to 500,000 distinct CDR3 sequences, roughly a fifth seen once. The sequencing here drew on peripheral blood mononuclear cells (PBMCs), taken when the disease was refractory, from a patient treated with antithyroid drugs. Source of these receptors: a female donor with Graves disease. CDR3s include the opening cysteine and the closing phenylalanine or tryptophan. D genes are given only for firm matches. Size tells how often a clone was seen (once, few, many) or the class of an expanded clone, and some rows leave it out.

TRBV3-1	many	.	TRBJ2-1	TGTGCCAGCAGCCAAAGGGTGAATGAGCAGTTCTTC	CASSQRVNEQFF
TRBV3-1	many	.	TRBJ1-5	TGTGCCAGCAGCGTCGGACCGGGGAACAATCAGCCCCAGCATTTT	CASSVGPGNNQPQHF
TRBV20-1	few	TRBD2	TRBJ2-7	TGCAGTGCGATTGGGACTAGCGGGAGAGGCGAGCAGTACTTC	CSAIGTSGRGEQYF
TRBV28	many	TRBD1	TRBJ1-1	TGTGCCAGCAACCTCTCAGGGGGGAGGACTGAAGCTTTCTTT	CASNLSGGRTEAFF
TRBV2	.	.	TRBJ2-1	TGTGCCAGCAGTGAAAGGGCTGGGGGCTACAATGAGCAGTTCTTC	CASSERAGGYNEQFF
TRBV12-3/TRBV12-4	.	TRBD1	TRBJ2-3	TGTGCCAGCAGTTTTCGGGACAGGGGGCCAGATACGCAGTATTTT	CASSFRDRGPDTQYF
TRBV7-9	.	.	TRBJ2-7	TGTGCCAGCAGCCGCAGGGGAGGGGACGGAAGCTCCTACGAGCAGTACTTC	CASSRRGGDGSSYEQYF
TRBV11-2	many	.	TRBJ2-5	TGTGCCAGCAGCTTTTTTCAAGAGACCCAGTACTTC	CASSFFQETQYF
TRBV20-1	many	TRBD2	TRBJ2-7	TGCAGTGCTCCGCGGACTAGCGGGAAAGGGCAGTACTTC	CSAPRTSGKGQYF
TRBV28	many	.	TRBJ1-2	TGTGCCAGCAGTTTGCCAGGGGCTGGCTATGGCTACACCTTC	CASSLPGAGYGYTF
TRBV6-1	few	TRBD1	TRBJ1-5	TGTGCCAGCAGCGACGGACAGGGGGACAATCAGCCCCAGCATTTT	CASSDGQGDNQPQHF
TRBV6-1	.	TRBD2	TRBJ2-2	TGTGCCAGCAGTACCTTACTAGCGGGAGGGGTGCGCACCGGGGAGCTGTTTTTT	CASSTLLAGGVRTGELFF
TRBV3-1	few	.	TRBJ2-2	TGTGCCAGCAGCCAAGACTCCCAGGGTAAGGCCGGGGAGCTGTTTTTT	CASSQDSQGKAGELFF
TRBV12-3/TRBV12-4	few	.	TRBJ2-3	TGTGCCAGCAGCCCAGATATACAACCCACAGATACGCAGTATTTT	CASSPDIQPTDTQYF
TRBV19	.	.	TRBJ1-5	TGTGCCAGTAGTGCGGTCTATAGCAATCAGCCCCAGCATTTT	CASSAVYSNQPQHF
TRBV20-1	few	.	TRBJ1-4	TGCAGTGCTATCAGGCAGAGGGTAAAACTGTTTTTT	CSAIRQRVKLFF
TRBV12-3/TRBV12-4	.	.	TRBJ1-1	TGTGCCAGCAGCCAAACCGGGGCCCGGTGGGCTGAAGCTTTCTTT	CASSQTGARWAEAFF